These 20 T cell receptor beta chains share one sample of origin, sequenced in a study of cytotoxic CD8 clonotypes in ibrutinib-treated CLL. Sequencing was performed with immunoSEQ multiplex PCR; in TCRdb, only in-frame clones are kept and a portion is missing. In the table there are some 28,000 clones, around three fifths of which are singletons. The sequencing used PBMCs, collected before ibrutinib treatment. Receptor source: a human donor with chronic lymphocytic leukemia.

V and J are TRBV5-6 and TRBJ1-3; D is possibly TRBD1 (5 bases). The V gene lost 0 bases and the J gene lost 2 bases, with 15 bases spanning the gap. Looked up from germline, CDR1 is SGHDT and CDR2 is YYEEEE. The CDR3 is 17 residues long. CDR3 DNA: TGTGCCAGCAGCTTGGTGGCAGGGTTGTGGACTGGAAACACCATATATTTT. It translates to CASSLVAGLWTGNTIYF.

This rearrangement joins TRBV5-6 to TRBJ2-7, with D possibly matching TRBD2 (6 bases). This CDR3 is built from 14 residues. CDR1 is SGHDT, CDR2 YYEEEE, per germline. The V end was cut by 1 base, the J end by 1 base, with 9 bases between. This CDR3 is CASSLRRVSYEQYF. In nucleotides, the CDR3 is TGTGCCAGCAGCTTGAGGAGGGTATCCTACGAGCAGTACTTC.

The rearrangement uses TRBV5-1 and TRBJ2-7, with D possibly matching TRBD1 (6 bases). The germline CDR1 and CDR2 sequences are SGHRS and YFSETQ. There are 15 residues in the CDR3. V shed 1 base and J shed 2 bases, with 13 bases lying between them. The CDR3 bases are TGCGCCAGCAGCTTGATCTGGGGGCCCACCTACGAGCAGTACTTC. This translates into CASSLIWGPTYEQYF. Drawing the rest from reference TRBV5-1 and TRBJ2-7, the complete variable domain is KAGVTQTPRYLIKTRGQQVTLSCSPISGHRSVSWYQQTPGQGLQFLFEYFSETQRNKGNFPGRFSGRQFSNSRSEMNVSTLELGDSALYLCASSLIWGPTYEQYFGPGTRLTVT.

The CDR3, as DNA: TGTGCCAGCAGCTTAGAAGACCGTACAGATACGCAGTATTTT. Its translation: CASSLEDRTDTQYF. The chain uses TRBV7-9 and TRBJ2-3; D gene ambiguous. The CDR3 totals 14 residues. Trimming shortened V by 1 base and J by 3 bases, and 8 bases separated the two germline ends. CDR1 is SEHNR and CDR2 is FQNEAQ in the germline V gene (reference sequence).

Written as DNA, the CDR3 is TGTGCCAGCAGCGACGGGTGGGCGGAGATCGGGGAGCTGTTTTTT. Its translation is CASSDGWAEIGELFF. This chain connects TRBV9 to TRBJ2-2; D gene unclear. The CDR3 is made up of 15 amino acids. Trimming shortened V by 3 bases and J by 7 bases, and 16 bases separated the two germline ends. Germline CDR1 and CDR2: SGDLS and YYNGEE. The complete variable domain, with remaining parts taken from reference TRBV9 and TRBJ2-2, reads DSGVTQTPKHLITATGQRVTLRCSPRSGDLSVYWYQQSLDQGLQFLIQYYNGEERAKGNILERFSAQQFPDLHSELNLSSLELGDSALYFCASSDGWAEIGELFFGEGSRLTVL.

V gene TRBV5-1 combines with J gene TRBJ2-2, with unresolved D. V was cut by 0 bases and J by 6 bases, with 6 bases left in between. The CDR3 is 13 residues long. CDR1 and CDR2 (germline): SGHRS, YFSETQ. The DNA of the CDR3 is TGCGCCAGCAGCTTGGAGCCCCCCGGGGAGCTGTTTTTT. Protein product: CASSLEPPGELFF.

V gene TRBV4-2 combines with J gene TRBJ1-2; D may be TRBD1 (5 bases). The germline V gene has CDR1 LGHNA and CDR2 YNFKEQ. The CDR3 length is 12 residues. Trimming took off 0 bases at V and 14 bases at J, with 13 bases between the two ends. CDR3 sequence reads: CASSQDGTGGTF. For the CDR3, the DNA is TGTGCCAGCAGCCAAGACGGGACGGGAGGGACCTTC.

The chain recombines TRBV10-3 with TRBJ1-1, with TRBD1 matching 7 bases. The CDR3 contains 15 residues. Losses at the gene ends were 8 bases for V and 11 bases for J; bases not matched to a gene: 20. CDR1 ENHRY and CDR2 SYGVKD come from the germline V gene. The CDR3 is CAIEGPRQGPSGAFF. The CDR3 bases are TGTGCCATCGAGGGCCCTCGACAGGGCCCGTCTGGGGCTTTCTTT.

This clone is a singleton in its sample. The chain couples TRBV5-1 to TRBJ1-1; no reliable D call. This CDR3 region has 13 residues. In germline, CDR1 is SGHRS, CDR2 YFSETQ. Trimming cost V 0 bases and J 1 base, with 4 bases left between them. The chain's CDR3 is CASSLGENTEAFF. Here the CDR3 DNA reads TGCGCCAGCAGCTTGGGTGAGAACACTGAAGCTTTCTTT.

The chain combines TRBV7-3 with TRBJ1-1, with 11 bases aligning to TRBD1. The CDR3 spans 13 residues. Germline CDR1 SGHTA, CDR2 FQGTGA. Trimming removed 5 bases from V and 10 bases from J; junction bases left unmatched: 6. The CDR3 DNA follows: TGTGCCAGCAGCCCTGGACAGGGGGCGCGAGCTTTCTTT. This gives the protein CASSPGQGARAFF.

The V gene is TRBV30, the J gene TRBJ1-2; no clear D gene. CDR3 length: 14 amino acids. Looked up from germline, CDR1 is GTSNPN and CDR2 is SVGIG (reference sequence). The V end was cut by 0 bases, the J end by 4 bases, with 12 bases between. CDR3 nucleotide sequence: TGTGCCTGGAGTGTACGAGGGCGGGGCTATGGCTACACCTTC. It codes for CAWSVRGRGYGYTF.

V is TRBV14 and J is TRBJ2-3, with 8 nucleotides matching TRBD2. J gave up 3 bases and V 0 bases, and 5 bases lay outside the gene matches. There are 16 residues in the CDR3. From germline, CDR1 is SGHDN and CDR2 FVKESK. As DNA, the CDR3 is TGTGCCAGCAGCCAAGATCTCGGGGGGGGGACAGATACGCAGTATTTT. Translated: CASSQDLGGGTDTQYF.

V gene TRBV11-3 combines with J gene TRBJ2-2; 9 nucleotides match TRBD2. Trimming at V came to 1 base and at J to 3 bases, leaving 9 bases not matched to a gene. Germline CDR1 SGHNT, CDR2 YENEEA. The CDR3 is made up of 18 amino acids. This chain's CDR3 is CASSLGLAVPLDTGELFF. CDR3 coding DNA: TGTGCCAGCAGCTTAGGACTAGCGGTCCCTTTGGACACCGGGGAGCTGTTTTTT.

The rearrangement uses TRBV13 and TRBJ2-2; D is uncertain. The CDR3 sequence is 15 residues long. Trimming took off 5 bases at V and 6 bases at J, with 16 bases between the two ends. In germline, CDR1 is PRHDT, CDR2 FYEKMQ (reference sequence). CDR3 DNA sequence: TGTGCCAGCAGCACGTATCGGTATGAGCCCGGGGAGCTGTTTTTT. Residues: CASSTYRYEPGELFF.

The CDR3 here is CASSQAAGQANEKLFF. The CDR3 coding sequence is TGCGCCAGCAGCCAAGCCGCGGGACAGGCTAATGAAAAACTGTTTTTT. The rearrangement uses TRBV4-1 and TRBJ1-4; 8 bases align to TRBD1. V lost 1 base to trimming and J lost 3 bases; unmatched junction nucleotides: 4. Germline V gene sequence: CDR1 MGHRA, CDR2 YSYEKL. This CDR3 region has 16 residues.

The chain recombines TRBV11-2 with TRBJ1-1, with TRBD1 matching over 8 bases. Unmatched junction bases numbered 12, after V lost 1 base and J lost 5 bases. Germline V gives CDR1 SGHAT, CDR2 FQNNGV. There are 17 residues in the CDR3. CDR3 coding DNA: TGTGCCAGCAGCTTAGGGGTTTCAGGGGGCGTTAGGACTGAAGCTTTCTTT. Protein product: CASSLGVSGGVRTEAFF.

This clone was observed a few times. The gene calls are TRBV10-1 and TRBJ1-6; D is unresolved. Germline V gives CDR1 WNHNN, CDR2 SYGVQD (reference sequence). The CDR3 contains 8 residues. This CDR3 is CLNSPLHF. The CDR3 coding sequence is TGCCTTAATTCACCCCTCCACTTT.

This clone has only one observation. The V call is TRBV27, the J call TRBJ2-1, with 7 bases fitting TRBD1. Germline lookup yields CDR1 MNHEY and CDR2 SMNVEV (reference sequence). The CDR3 runs to 12 residues. Trimming took 10 bases from V and 4 from J; bases not matched to a gene: 4. The CDR3 reads CATEGAYNEQFF. The CDR3 nucleotides read TGTGCCACTGAGGGGGCTTACAATGAGCAGTTCTTC.

In this sample, this clone turned up once. V usage is TRBV9 and J usage is TRBJ1-4, with 8 bases lining up with TRBD1. V was clipped by 2 bases and J by 4 bases; unmatched bases: 7. The CDR3 contains 16 residues. The germline V gene encodes CDR1 SGDLS and CDR2 YYNGEE. The CDR3 loop reads CASSVDSGGYNEKLFF. CDR3 bases: TGTGCCAGCAGCGTCGACTCAGGGGGCTATAATGAAAAACTGTTTTTT. Using reference TRBV9 and TRBJ1-4 for the parts outside the CDR3, the full variable domain is DSGVTQTPKHLITATGQRVTLRCSPRSGDLSVYWYQQSLDQGLQFLIQYYNGEERAKGNILERFSAQQFPDLHSELNLSSLELGDSALYFCASSVDSGGYNEKLFFGSGTQLSVL.

This clone was seen a few times. J is TRBJ2-7 and V is TRBV19, with 8 bases identical to TRBD2. The CDR3 runs to 14 residues. Germline V gene data show CDR1 as LNHDA and CDR2 as SQIVND (reference sequence). The J segment lost 4 bases and the V segment lost 3 bases, leaving 5 bases of the junction unmatched. CDR3 in amino acids: CASSMAGGPYEQYF. The CDR3 bases are TGTGCCAGTAGTATGGCGGGAGGACCATACGAGCAGTACTTC.